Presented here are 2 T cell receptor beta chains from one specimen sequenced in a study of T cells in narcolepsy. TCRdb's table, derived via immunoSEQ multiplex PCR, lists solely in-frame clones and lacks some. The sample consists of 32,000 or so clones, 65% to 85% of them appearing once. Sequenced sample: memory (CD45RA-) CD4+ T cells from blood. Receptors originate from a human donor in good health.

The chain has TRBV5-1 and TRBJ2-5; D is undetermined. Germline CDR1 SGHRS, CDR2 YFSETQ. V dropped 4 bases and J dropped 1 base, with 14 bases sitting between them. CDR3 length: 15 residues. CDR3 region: CASSAAVGIQETQYF. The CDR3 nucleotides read TGCGCCAGCAGCGCCGCGGTTGGGATCCAAGAGACCCAGTACTTC.

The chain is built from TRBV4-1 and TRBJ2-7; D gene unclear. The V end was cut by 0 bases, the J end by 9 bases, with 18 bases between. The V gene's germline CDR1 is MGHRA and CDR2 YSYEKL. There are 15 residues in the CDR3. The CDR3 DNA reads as TGCGCCAGCAGCCAAGATCGAGGTCTGGATGGTACGCAGTACTTC. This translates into CASSQDRGLDGTQYF.